A selection of T cell receptor beta chains follows, all from one sample in a study of CD8+CD57+ T cells in acquired aplastic anemia. MiXCR, applied by TCRdb to the reads, yields one record per CDR3 protein. The sample shows about 160,000 distinct CDR3 sequences, around 50% of them seen only once. Sequencing was performed on sorted CD4+, CD8+, or CD8+CD57+ T cells (not recorded which) from PBMCs. The receptors derive from a human donor with aplastic anemia. The CDR3 runs from the conserved cysteine through the conserved F or W. Fields, in order: clone size, V gene, D gene, J gene, CDR3 length, CDR3 protein, CDR3 DNA. The D gene is left open where the match is weak. The size of a clone is reported for some rows only, either as once, few or many, or as a class for expanded clones.

>many|TRBV5-1|TRBD1|TRBJ2-7|13
CASSLGQGSEQYF
TGCGCCAGCAGCTTGGGACAGGGAAGCGAGCAGTACTTC
>many|TRBV24-1|TRBD2|TRBJ2-3|14
CATSASGREDTQYF
TGTGCCACCAGTGCGAGCGGGAGAGAAGATACGCAGTATTTT
>-|TRBV10-1|TRBD1|TRBJ2-7|14
CASSGQGVTYEQYF
TGCGCCAGCTCTGGACAGGGGGTCACGTACGAGCAGTACTTC
>-|TRBV2|-|TRBJ2-3|13
CASIWTSTDTQYF
TGTGCCAGCATTTGGACTAGCACAGATACGCAGTATTTT
>few|TRBV7-8|-|TRBJ1-6|13
CASRTGSASPLHF
TGTGCCAGCAGAACAGGGAGCGCTTCACCCCTCCACTTT
>-|TRBV5-1|TRBD1|TRBJ1-1|15
CASSLGTGANTEAFF
TGCGCCAGCAGCTTAGGGACAGGGGCGAACACTGAAGCTTTCTTT
>many|TRBV24-1|TRBD1|TRBJ1-2|13
CATSSQGGYGYTF
TGTGCCACCAGTTCCCAGGGGGGATATGGCTACACCTTC
>-|TRBV24-1|-|TRBJ1-2|14
CATSGKGRSYGYTF
TGTGCCACCAGTGGCAAGGGGCGTTCCTATGGCTACACCTTC
>-|TRBV15|TRBD1|TRBJ1-4|15
CATSERRQGREKLFF
TGTGCCACCAGCGAGCGGAGACAGGGGAGGGAAAAACTGTTTTTT
>once|TRBV2|-|TRBJ1-3|13
CASSEFQPNTIYF
TGTGCCAGCAGTGAGTTCCAGCCTAACACCATATATTTT
>few|TRBV10-3|-|TRBJ1-5|15
CAISDHGGINQPQHF
TGTGCCATCAGTGACCACGGGGGGATCAATCAGCCCCAGCATTTT
>-|TRBV29-1|-|TRBJ2-7|14
CSVVRDGSSYEQYF
TGCAGCGTTGTACGGGACGGGAGCTCCTACGAGCAGTACTTC
>many|TRBV12-3/TRBV12-4|TRBD2|TRBJ2-2|15
CASSLLAGGTGELFF
TGTGCCAGCAGTTTGCTAGCGGGAGGGACCGGGGAGCTGTTTTTT
>many|TRBV19|-|TRBJ2-5|14
CASSLGALVETQYF
TGTGCCAGTAGTTTAGGGGCTTTGGTGGAGACCCAGTACTTC
>-|TRBV24-1|TRBD2|TRBJ2-7|17
CATSEPGGLAGTYEQYF
TGTGCCACCAGTGAACCCGGAGGACTAGCGGGGACCTACGAGCAGTACTTC
>few|TRBV15|TRBD1|TRBJ2-7|15
CATSRSGTGSYEQYF
TGTGCCACCAGCAGGTCCGGGACAGGCTCCTACGAGCAGTACTTC
>few|TRBV7-6|-|TRBJ1-1|13
CASSSRGRTEAFF
TGTGCCAGCAGCTCGAGGGGTCGCACTGAAGCTTTCTTT
>-|TRBV11-2|TRBD1|TRBJ1-4|16
CASSRDRELYNEKLFF
TGTGCCAGCAGCCGGGACAGGGAGCTTTACAATGAAAAACTGTTTTTT
>many|TRBV19|-|TRBJ2-5|14
CASSALDSQETQYF
TGTGCCAGTAGTGCCCTAGACAGCCAAGAGACCCAGTACTTC
>-|TRBV18|-|TRBJ2-7|15
CASSPGRGTSYEQYF
TGTGCCAGCTCACCCGGTCGGGGCACGTCCTACGAGCAGTACTTC
>many|TRBV25-1|-|TRBJ1-1|13
CASSRDINTEAFF
TGTGCCAGCAGCCGGGACATCAACACTGAAGCTTTCTTT
>-|TRBV19|TRBD2|TRBJ2-1|17
CASSPRTSGDSYNEQFF
TGTGCCAGTAGTCCCCGGACTAGCGGGGACTCCTACAATGAGCAGTTCTTC
>-|TRBV2|-|TRBJ1-4|14
CASSSDRSNEKLFF
TGTGCCAGCAGTTCAGACAGGTCTAATGAAAAACTGTTTTTT
>-|TRBV20-1|TRBD2|TRBJ2-7|15
CSARGKPGLATEQYF
TGCAGTGCTAGAGGAAAACCGGGACTAGCGACCGAGCAGTACTTC
>-|TRBV5-6|TRBD1|TRBJ1-2|14
CASSYGGQVYGYTF
TGTGCCAGCAGCTACGGGGGACAGGTATATGGCTACACCTTC
>medium-sized|TRBV20-1|-|TRBJ2-5|13
CSALTPPRGDQYF
TGCAGTGCTCTAACTCCTCCGAGGGGGGACCAGTACTTC
>-|TRBV20-1|-|TRBJ1-2|12
CSATGRNYGYTF
TGCAGTGCTACCGGGAGGAACTATGGCTACACCTTC
>-|TRBV10-3|-|TRBJ1-6|13
CATTTDYNSPLHF
TGTGCCACTACGACAGACTATAATTCACCCCTCCACTTT
>-|TRBV24-1|-|TRBJ2-5|15
CATSLSRTPRETQYF
TGTGCCACCAGTTTATCGCGGACACCACGAGAGACCCAGTACTTC
>few|TRBV28|-|TRBJ1-1|12
CASSSVTTEAFF
TGTGCCAGCAGTTCGGTGACCACTGAAGCTTTCTTT
>-|TRBV7-2|TRBD1|TRBJ1-5|15
CASSLGTQGAQPQHF
TGTGCCAGCAGCTTAGGGACACAGGGGGCTCAGCCCCAGCATTTT
>many|TRBV20-1|TRBD2|TRBJ2-7|16
CSARDRGSGRAYEQYF
TGCAGTGCTAGAGATCGCGGTAGCGGGAGGGCCTACGAGCAGTACTTC
>-|TRBV5-1|-|TRBJ1-1|13
CASSFTGGTEAFF
TGCGCCAGCAGCTTTACTGGCGGCACTGAAGCTTTCTTT
>few|TRBV11-3|TRBD2|TRBJ2-1|17
CASSSPTSGRTNYEQFF
TGTGCCAGCAGCTCGCCAACTAGCGGGAGAACAAACTATGAGCAGTTCTTC
>-|TRBV25-1|TRBD2|TRBJ2-5|16
CASSPGASGRGETQYF
TGTGCCAGCAGCCCCGGGGCTAGCGGGAGAGGGGAGACCCAGTACTTC
>-|TRBV10-3|TRBD2|TRBJ2-3|17
CAISEKGAGGNTDTQYF
TGTGCCATCAGTGAGAAAGGGGCGGGGGGCAACACAGATACGCAGTATTTT
>many|TRBV20-1|-|TRBJ2-1|14
CSAPDSGSYNEQFF
TGCAGTGCCCCGGATAGCGGCTCCTACAATGAGCAGTTCTTC
>many|TRBV11-1|-|TRBJ1-3|16
CASSLPEGDSGNTIYF
TGTGCCAGCAGCCTTCCGGAGGGAGACTCTGGAAACACCATATATTTT
>many|TRBV3-1|-|TRBJ1-1|13
CASSPTANTEAFF
TGTGCCAGCAGCCCCACAGCGAACACTGAAGCTTTCTTT
>-|TRBV20-1|TRBD1|TRBJ1-2|14
CSAQILTGNYGYTF
TGCAGTGCTCAGATCCTGACAGGGAATTATGGCTACACCTTC
>-|TRBV3-1|-|TRBJ1-2|14
CASCRSGGRGGYTF
TGTGCCAGCTGCCGCTCCGGGGGGCGCGGGGGCTACACCTTC
>-|TRBV29-1|-|TRBJ2-5|10
CSVKIETQYF
TGCAGCGTCAAAATAGAGACCCAGTACTTC
>-|TRBV7-9|-|TRBJ1-2|14
CASSLVVGLRGYTF
TGTGCCAGCAGCTTAGTTGTCGGACTTCGAGGCTACACCTTC
>many|TRBV5-1|TRBD1|TRBJ2-7|14
CASRTGGAVDEQYF
TGCGCCAGCAGGACAGGGGGCGCGGTTGACGAGCAGTACTTC
>many|TRBV20-1|-|TRBJ1-1|11
CSARSGPTAFF
TGCAGTGCTAGGTCGGGCCCGACGGCTTTCTTT
>-|TRBV5-1|TRBD2|TRBJ2-2|14
CASSLWRGAGELFF
TGCGCCAGCAGCTTGTGGCGGGGGGCTGGGGAGCTGTTTTTT
>few|TRBV10-3|TRBD1|TRBJ1-1|13
CAISYDRATEAFF
TGTGCCATCAGCTACGACAGGGCCACTGAAGCTTTCTTT
>few|TRBV18|TRBD1|TRBJ2-7|14
CASSSGTGSNEQYF
TGTGCCAGCTCATCCGGGACAGGGTCTAACGAGCAGTACTTC